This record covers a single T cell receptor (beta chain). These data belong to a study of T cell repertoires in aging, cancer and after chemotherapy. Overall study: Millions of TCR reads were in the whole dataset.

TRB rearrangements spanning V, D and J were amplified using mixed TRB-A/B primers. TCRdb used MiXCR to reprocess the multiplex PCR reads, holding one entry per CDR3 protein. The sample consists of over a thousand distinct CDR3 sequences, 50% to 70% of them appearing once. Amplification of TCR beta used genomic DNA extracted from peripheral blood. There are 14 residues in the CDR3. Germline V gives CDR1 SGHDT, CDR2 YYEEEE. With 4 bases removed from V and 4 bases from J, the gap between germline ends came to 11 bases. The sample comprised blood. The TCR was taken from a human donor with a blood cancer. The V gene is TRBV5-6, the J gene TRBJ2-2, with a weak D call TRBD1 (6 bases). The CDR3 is CASSLTGSTGELFF. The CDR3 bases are TGTGCCAGCAGCCTAACAGGGAGCACCGGGGAGCTGTTTTTT.